The 11 T cell receptor beta chains in this list originate from one sample, sequenced in a study of shared clonotypes between healthy human individuals. Libraries were prepared by immunoSEQ multiplex PCR; TCRdb keeps only in-frame clonotypes and omits some of them. Of a few million clones detected, roughly 95% appear once; the ten largest clones hold over 1.5%. Positively selected for CCR7, the CD45RO-negative cells used as naive CD8 cells excluded terminally differentiated effector memory CD45RA+ cells. The sequencing input was naive CD8+ T cells from PBMCs. The receptor set was obtained from a man between 18 and 35 years old in good health. Some clones in this sample may be carry-over from other donors' samples.

The chain carries TRBV28 and TRBJ1-1; perhaps TRBD1 as D (5 bases). The germline gives CDR1 MDHEN, CDR2 SYDVKM. The length of the CDR3 is 17 residues. V was pared by 2 bases and J by 0 bases, with 16 bases between. The CDR3 sequence: CASSLGVPGGMNTEAFF. Written as DNA, the CDR3 is TGTGCCAGCAGTTTAGGAGTGCCGGGGGGGATGAACACTGAAGCTTTCTTT.

This chain links TRBV29-1 with TRBJ2-6; 10 bases agree with TRBD1. Germline loops: CDR1 SQVTM, CDR2 ANQGSEA. The CDR3 contains 17 residues. Germline trimming cut 4 bases from V and 0 bases from J; bases unmatched to any gene: 6. CDR3 protein: CSVGGTGDPSGANVLTF. The CDR3 region has the DNA TGCAGCGTTGGGGGGACAGGGGATCCCTCTGGGGCCAACGTCCTGACTTTC.

The CDR3 DNA follows: TGTGCCAGTCTCGGGAACTATGGCTACACCTTC. Protein: CASLGNYGYTF. The genes are TRBV25-1 and TRBJ1-2; D gene ambiguous. V shed 9 bases and J shed 2 bases, with 7 bases lying between them. Per the germline V gene, CDR1 is MGHDK and CDR2 is SYGVNS. The CDR3 runs 11 residues.

V is TRBV11-2 and J is TRBJ2-7, with D tentatively TRBD2 (7 bases). CDR3 size: 15 residues. Trimming removed 5 bases at V and 3 bases at J, with 17 bases between. Per germline, CDR1 SGHAT and CDR2 FQNNGV. For the CDR3, the DNA is TGTGCCAGCAGCCAGGGGCGGGAGAAGCTCTACGAGCAGTACTTC. Translation gives CASSQGREKLYEQYF. Drawing the rest from reference TRBV11-2 and TRBJ2-7, the complete variable domain is EAGVAQSPRYKIIEKRQSVAFWCNPISGHATLYWYQQILGQGPKLLIQFQNNGVVDDSQLPKDRFSAERLKGVDSTLKIQPAKLEDSAVYLCASSQGREKLYEQYFGPGTRLTVT.

J is TRBJ2-5 and V is TRBV28; maybe TRBD2 (6 bases). The J call may be wrong; the DNA end is better matched by TRBJ2-7. The CDR3 runs to 14 residues. Germline V lookup: CDR1 MDHEN, CDR2 SYDVKM. DNA of the CDR3: TGTGCCAGCAGTTTACCGGGAGAAGACTACGAGCAGTACTTC. Protein sequence: CASSLPGEDYEQYF.

This rearrangement joins TRBV5-1 to TRBJ2-1; TRBD2 agrees at 8 bases. Looked up from germline, CDR1 is SGHRS and CDR2 is YFSETQ. The trim removed 2 bases at V and 2 bases at J, leaving 9 bases unmatched. The CDR3 is 17 residues long. The DNA of the CDR3 is TGCGCCAGCAGCTTAACTAGCGGAAGATCCCCCTACAATGAGCAGTTCTTC. Amino acid sequence: CASSLTSGRSPYNEQFF.

V usage is TRBV4-1 and J usage is TRBJ1-1, with 7 positions matching TRBD1. The germline gives CDR1 MGHRA, CDR2 YSYEKL. This CDR3 is 18 amino acids long. V was pared by 0 bases and J by 5 bases, with 15 bases of the junction left unmatched. The CDR3 reads CASSQDSGAGGWKTEAFF. The CDR3 DNA is TGCGCCAGCAGCCAAGATAGTGGGGCAGGGGGGTGGAAGACTGAAGCTTTCTTT.

V and J are TRBV27 and TRBJ1-1, with TRBD1 matching over 8 bases. The V gene's germline CDR1 is MNHEY and CDR2 SMNVEV (reference sequence). The CDR3 has 15 amino acids. V lost 6 bases, J lost 5 bases, and 11 bases stayed unmatched. The CDR3 nucleotides are TGTGCCAGCAGCATCACCTGGACAGGGCAGACTGAAGCTTTCTTT. It is translated as CASSITWTGQTEAFF.

The chain combines TRBV5-8 with TRBJ2-5, with TRBD2 identical over 12 bases. CDR1 and CDR2 from the germline V gene are SGHTS and YDEGEE. Trimming cost V 1 base and J 1 base; bases outside gene matches: 2. CDR3 length: 16 amino acids. The DNA of the CDR3 is TGTGCCAGCAGCTTGACTAGCGGGAGGACCCAAGAGACCCAGTACTTC. It is translated as CASSLTSGRTQETQYF.

The chain carries TRBV28 and TRBJ2-1; D is perhaps TRBD1 (6 bases). The V and J ends lost 6 bases and 9 bases respectively, with 15 bases between them. The CDR3 is 13 residues long. The germline CDR1 and CDR2 sequences are MDHEN and SYDVKM. This CDR3 is CASSTRLGGEQFF. DNA of the CDR3: TGTGCCAGCAGCACTCGGCTAGGGGGTGAGCAGTTCTTC.

The chain has TRBV9 and TRBJ2-1; unclear D gene. Germline V gene lookup returns CDR1 SGDLS and CDR2 YYNGEE. CDR3 length equals 12 residues. The V end was cut by 4 bases, the J end by 8 bases, with 10 bases between. CDR3 coding DNA: TGTGCCAGCAGCCCCGGCTGGGATGAGCAGTTCTTC. It specifies CASSPGWDEQFF. Looking up the rest from reference TRBV9 and TRBJ2-1 gives the full variable domain: DSGVTQTPKHLITATGQRVTLRCSPRSGDLSVYWYQQSLDQGLQFLIQYYNGEERAKGNILERFSAQQFPDLHSELNLSSLELGDSALYFCASSPGWDEQFFGPGTRLTVL.